These 5 T cell receptor beta chains were sequenced from one sample in a study of cytomegalovirus exposure and HLA in healthy donors. 60 Vbeta and 13 Jbeta primers were used in PCR. Assay: immunoSEQ multiplex PCR; the TCRdb copy retains only in-frame clones and omits some. Of tens of thousands of clones listed, 60% to 85% are singletons. Sequencing was performed on PBMCs. The receptors come from a man in his forties in good health and CMV-seronegative.

The chain is built from TRBV19 and TRBJ1-5; TRBD1 aligns across 12 bases. Trimming took 9 bases from V and 1 from J; bases not matched to a gene: 7. Germline CDR1 is LNHDA and CDR2 is SQIVND (reference sequence). CDR3 length: 16 amino acids. The CDR3 region has the DNA TGTGCCAGCCAACGGGGACAGGGGGCGAGCAATCAGCCCCAGCATTTT. Translation gives CASQRGQGASNQPQHF.

The genes are TRBV7-6 and TRBJ2-3; 9 bases are shared with TRBD1. Germline assignment: CDR1 SGHVS and CDR2 FNYEAQ. The CDR3 contains 15 residues. Trimming cost V 5 bases and J 4 bases; bases outside gene matches: 7. The CDR3 DNA follows: TGTGCCAGCAGCACCGGACAGGGGAACCCAGATACGCAGTATTTT. Residues: CASSTGQGNPDTQYF.

For the CDR3, the DNA is TGCAGCGTTCTCGGCCCCTCCGGGACCGGGGAGCTGTTTTTT. Its protein is CSVLGPSGTGELFF. V and J are TRBV29-1 and TRBJ2-2; D gene unclear. Trimming pared 5 bases from V and 5 bases from J, leaving 15 bases between. Germline V gene sequence: CDR1 SQVTM, CDR2 ANQGSEA. This CDR3 has 14 residues.

CDR3 nucleotide sequence: TGTGCCAGCAGCTTAGGGTTTAGCGGCGGGGGGAATGAGCAGTTCTTC. It codes for CASSLGFSGGGNEQFF. The chain couples TRBV7-9 to TRBJ2-1; TRBD2 agrees at 8 bases. With V trimmed by 1 base and J by 7 bases, 9 bases remained unmatched. From germline, CDR1 is SEHNR and CDR2 FQNEAQ (reference sequence). The CDR3 has 16 amino acids.

The chain links TRBV18 to TRBJ2-7; 9 nucleotides agree with TRBD2. Germline-derived CDR1 and CDR2 are KGHSH and LQKENI. V lost 6 bases, J lost 5 bases, and 11 bases stayed unmatched. The CDR3 sequence is 15 residues long. CDR3 amino acids: CASSLGAGGPNEQYF. The CDR3 DNA follows: TGTGCCAGCTCCCTCGGGGCGGGAGGGCCCAACGAGCAGTACTTC.